The source of this TCR beta chain is a study of shared clonotypes between healthy human individuals. The protocol was immunoSEQ multiplex PCR, while the TCRdb copy is restricted to in-frame clones and leaves out a portion. There are nearly 2 million clones in the sample; over 85% occur only once, and around 1% lies in the top ten. This CDR3 region has 12 residues. The germline CDR1 and CDR2 sequences are SGHDT and YYEEEE. V lost 3 bases, J lost 9 bases, and 9 bases lay in between. Only CD45RO-negative cells positively selected for CCR7 counted as naive CD8 cells, so terminally differentiated effector memory CD45RA+ cells were excluded.

The TCR was taken from a man aged 18 to 30 in good health. Sample: naive CD8+ T cells sorted from blood. This chain joins TRBV5-6 and TRBJ2-2; D remains unclear. The CDR3 region is CASSWPGRELFF. The CDR3 coding sequence is TGTGCCAGCAGCTGGCCGGGCCGGGAGCTGTTTTTT.